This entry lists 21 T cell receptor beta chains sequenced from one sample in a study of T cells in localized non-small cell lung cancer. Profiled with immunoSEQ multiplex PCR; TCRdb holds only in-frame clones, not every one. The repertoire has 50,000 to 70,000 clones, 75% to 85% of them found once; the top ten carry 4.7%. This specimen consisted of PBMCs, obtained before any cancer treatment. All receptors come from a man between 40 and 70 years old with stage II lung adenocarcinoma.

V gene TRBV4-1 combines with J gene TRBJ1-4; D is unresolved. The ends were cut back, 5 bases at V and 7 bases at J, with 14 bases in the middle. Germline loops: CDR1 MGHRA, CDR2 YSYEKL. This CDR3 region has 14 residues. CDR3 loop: CASSAPIGGEKLFF. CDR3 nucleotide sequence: TGCGCCAGCAGCGCGCCTATTGGTGGTGAAAAACTGTTTTTT.

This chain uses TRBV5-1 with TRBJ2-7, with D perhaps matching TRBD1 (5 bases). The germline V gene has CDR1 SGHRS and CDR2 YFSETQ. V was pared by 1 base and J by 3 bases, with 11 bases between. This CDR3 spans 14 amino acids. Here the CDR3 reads CASSLTGSGYEQYF. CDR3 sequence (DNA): TGCGCCAGCAGCTTGACAGGCTCGGGCTACGAGCAGTACTTC.

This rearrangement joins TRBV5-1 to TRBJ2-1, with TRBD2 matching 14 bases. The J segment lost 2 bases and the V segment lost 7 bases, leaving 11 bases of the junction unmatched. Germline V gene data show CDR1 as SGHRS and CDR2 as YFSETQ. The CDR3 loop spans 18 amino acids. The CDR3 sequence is CASSGGLAGVGPYNEQFF. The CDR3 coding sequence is TGCGCCAGCTCTGGGGGACTAGCGGGAGTGGGGCCCTACAATGAGCAGTTCTTC.

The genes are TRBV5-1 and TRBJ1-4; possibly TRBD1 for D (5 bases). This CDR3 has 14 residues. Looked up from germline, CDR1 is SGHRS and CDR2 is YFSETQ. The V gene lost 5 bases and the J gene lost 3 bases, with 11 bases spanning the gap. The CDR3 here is CASSEGWANEKLFF. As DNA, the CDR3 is TGCGCCAGCAGTGAGGGGTGGGCTAATGAAAAACTGTTTTTT.

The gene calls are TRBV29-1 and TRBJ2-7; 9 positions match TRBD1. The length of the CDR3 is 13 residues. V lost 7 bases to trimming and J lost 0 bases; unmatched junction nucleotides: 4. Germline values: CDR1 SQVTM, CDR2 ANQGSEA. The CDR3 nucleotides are TGCAGCGCTCGGACAGGGGCCTCCTACGAGCAGTACTTC. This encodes CSARTGASYEQYF.

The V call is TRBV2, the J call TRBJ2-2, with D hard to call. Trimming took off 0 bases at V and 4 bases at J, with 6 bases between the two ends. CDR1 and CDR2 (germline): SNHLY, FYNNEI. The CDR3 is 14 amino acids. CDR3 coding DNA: TGTGCCAGCAGTGAAGCGTGGGGCACCGGGGAGCTGTTTTTT. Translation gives CASSEAWGTGELFF.

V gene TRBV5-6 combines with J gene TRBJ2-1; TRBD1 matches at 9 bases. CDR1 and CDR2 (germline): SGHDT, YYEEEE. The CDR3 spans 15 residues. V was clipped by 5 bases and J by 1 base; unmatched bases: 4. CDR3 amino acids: CASRPGTGSYNEQFF. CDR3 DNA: TGTGCCAGCAGACCCGGGACAGGGTCCTACAATGAGCAGTTCTTC.

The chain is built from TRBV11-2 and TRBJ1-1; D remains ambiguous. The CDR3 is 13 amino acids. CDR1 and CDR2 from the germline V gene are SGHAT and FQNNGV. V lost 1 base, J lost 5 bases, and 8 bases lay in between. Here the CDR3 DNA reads TGTGCCAGCAGCTTAGGCGTCGGGACTGAAGCTTTCTTT. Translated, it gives CASSLGVGTEAFF.

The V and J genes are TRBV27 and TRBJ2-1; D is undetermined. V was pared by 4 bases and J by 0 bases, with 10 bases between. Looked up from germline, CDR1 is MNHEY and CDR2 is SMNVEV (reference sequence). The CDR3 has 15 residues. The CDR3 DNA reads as TGTGCCAGCAGTTCAGTGGATAGCTCCTACAATGAGCAGTTCTTC. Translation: CASSSVDSSYNEQFF.

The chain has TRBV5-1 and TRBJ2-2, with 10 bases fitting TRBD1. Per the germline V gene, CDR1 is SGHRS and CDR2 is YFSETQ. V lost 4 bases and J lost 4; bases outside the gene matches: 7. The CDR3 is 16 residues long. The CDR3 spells CASSIQTGGSTGELFF. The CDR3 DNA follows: TGCGCCAGCAGCATTCAGACAGGGGGCAGCACCGGGGAGCTGTTTTTT.

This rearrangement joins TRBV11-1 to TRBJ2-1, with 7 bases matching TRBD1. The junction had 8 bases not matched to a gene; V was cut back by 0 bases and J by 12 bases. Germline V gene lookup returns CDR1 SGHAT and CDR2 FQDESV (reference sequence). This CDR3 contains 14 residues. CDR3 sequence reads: CASSLAGYRGMQFF. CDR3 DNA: TGTGCCAGCAGCTTAGCAGGGTACAGGGGCATGCAGTTCTTC. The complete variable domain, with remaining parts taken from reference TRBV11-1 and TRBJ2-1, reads EAEVAQSPRYKITEKSQAVAFWCDPISGHATLYWYRQILGQGPELLVQFQDESVVDDSQLPKDRFSAERLKGVDSTLKIQPAELGDSAMYLCASSLAGYRGMQFFGPGTRLTVL.

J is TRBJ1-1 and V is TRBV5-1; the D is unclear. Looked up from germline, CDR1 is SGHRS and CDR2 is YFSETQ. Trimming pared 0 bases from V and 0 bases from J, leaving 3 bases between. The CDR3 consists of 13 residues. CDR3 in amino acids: CASSLEMNTEAFF. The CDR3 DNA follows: TGCGCCAGCAGCTTGGAAATGAACACTGAAGCTTTCTTT.

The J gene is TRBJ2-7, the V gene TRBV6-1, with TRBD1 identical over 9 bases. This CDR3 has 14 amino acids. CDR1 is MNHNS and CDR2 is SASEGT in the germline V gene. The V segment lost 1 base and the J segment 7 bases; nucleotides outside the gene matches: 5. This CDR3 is CASSEGGQGWEQYF. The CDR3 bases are TGTGCCAGCAGTGAAGGGGGACAGGGTTGGGAGCAGTACTTC.

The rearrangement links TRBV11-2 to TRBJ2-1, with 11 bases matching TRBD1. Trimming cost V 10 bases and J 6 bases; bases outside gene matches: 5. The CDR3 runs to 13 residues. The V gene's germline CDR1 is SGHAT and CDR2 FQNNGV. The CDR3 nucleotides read TGTGCCACCTCCGGGACAGGGGGCAATGAGCAGTTCTTC. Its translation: CATSGTGGNEQFF.

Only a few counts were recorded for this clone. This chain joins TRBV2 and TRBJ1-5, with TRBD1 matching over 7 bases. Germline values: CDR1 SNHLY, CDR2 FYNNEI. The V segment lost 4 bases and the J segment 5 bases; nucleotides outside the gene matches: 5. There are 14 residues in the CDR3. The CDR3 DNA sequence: TGTGCCAGCAGTGTAACAGGGGAAGATCAGCCCCAGCATTTT. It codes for CASSVTGEDQPQHF.

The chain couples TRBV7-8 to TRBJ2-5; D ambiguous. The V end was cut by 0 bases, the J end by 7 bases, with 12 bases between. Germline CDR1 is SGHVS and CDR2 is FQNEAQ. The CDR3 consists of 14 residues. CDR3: CASSLAKNSWTQYF. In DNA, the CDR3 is TGTGCCAGCAGCTTAGCGAAGAATTCTTGGACCCAGTACTTC.

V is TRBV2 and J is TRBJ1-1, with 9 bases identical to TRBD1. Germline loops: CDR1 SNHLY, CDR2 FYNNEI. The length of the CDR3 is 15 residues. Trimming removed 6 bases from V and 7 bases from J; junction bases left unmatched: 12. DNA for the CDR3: TGTGCCAGCAGGGCAAGGACAGGGGAAGGGGTTGAAGCTTTCTTT. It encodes CASRARTGEGVEAFF.

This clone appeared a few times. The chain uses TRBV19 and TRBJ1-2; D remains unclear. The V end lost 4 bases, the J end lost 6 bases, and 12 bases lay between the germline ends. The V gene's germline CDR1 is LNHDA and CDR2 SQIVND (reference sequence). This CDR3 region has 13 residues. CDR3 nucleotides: TGTGCCAGTAGTAAAGGGTTCCTTGATGGCTACACCTTC. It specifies CASSKGFLDGYTF.

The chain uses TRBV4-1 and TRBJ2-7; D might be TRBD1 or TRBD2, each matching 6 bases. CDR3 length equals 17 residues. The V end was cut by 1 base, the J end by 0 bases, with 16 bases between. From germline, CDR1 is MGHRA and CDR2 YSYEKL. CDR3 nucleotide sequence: TGCGCCAGCAGCCAAGGAGTAACGGGGGCGAGCTCCTACGAGCAGTACTTC. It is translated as CASSQGVTGASSYEQYF.

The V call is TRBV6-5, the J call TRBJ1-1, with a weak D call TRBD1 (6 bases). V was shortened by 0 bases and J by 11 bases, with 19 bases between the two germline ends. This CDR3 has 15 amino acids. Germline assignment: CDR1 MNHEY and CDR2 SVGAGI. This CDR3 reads CASSYSLVQGPGAFF. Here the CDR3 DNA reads TGTGCCAGCAGTTACTCCCTCGTACAGGGACCCGGGGCTTTCTTT.

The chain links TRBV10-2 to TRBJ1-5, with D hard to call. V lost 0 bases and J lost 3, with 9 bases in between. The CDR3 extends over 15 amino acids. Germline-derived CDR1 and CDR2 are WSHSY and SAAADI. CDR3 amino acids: CASSESVRNNQPQHF. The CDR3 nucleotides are TGCGCCAGCAGTGAGTCCGTCCGGAACAATCAGCCCCAGCATTTT.